The 9 T cell receptor beta chains below all came from one sample that was sequenced in a study of blood T cell repertoires in COVID-19. Sequenced by immunoSEQ multiplex PCR; TCRdb stores in-frame clones only, minus some. The table lists roughly 130,000 clones, about 86% of them singletons. Sequenced: peripheral blood. The receptors stem from a woman in her forties or fifties with acute or convalescent COVID-19.

This sequence joins TRBV5-1 and TRBJ2-1; D is uncertain. Germline V gene lookup returns CDR1 SGHRS and CDR2 YFSETQ. V was shortened by 5 bases and J by 7 bases, with 19 bases between the two germline ends. The CDR3 sequence is 15 residues long. CDR3 in DNA: TGCGCCAGCAGTCCAGAGGCTAGTTTAGCAAATGAGCAGTTCTTC. Translating gives CASSPEASLANEQFF.

V is TRBV6-5 and J is TRBJ1-6, with TRBD1 as a possible D gene (5 bases). The CDR3 has 12 residues. The germline V gene encodes CDR1 MNHEY and CDR2 SVGAGI. V was pared by 6 bases and J by 8 bases, with 8 bases between. The CDR3 reads CASRGLDSPLHF. CDR3 DNA: TGTGCCAGCAGGGGACTAGATTCACCCCTCCACTTT.

As for this clone: One end of the junction varies from germline; a read error may be responsible. V gene TRBV11-2 combines with J gene TRBJ2-1; no clear D gene. In germline, CDR1 is SGHAT, CDR2 FQNNGV. CDR3 size: 11 residues. CDR3 nucleotides: TGTGCCAGCAGCTCCTCCAATGAGCAGTTCTTC. As protein: CASSSSNEQFF.

This clone was seen only once. DNA for the CDR3: TGCACCAGCAGCCAAGATCCTGGGGGCTGGAGCTCTGGAAACACCATATATTTT. Its translation is CTSSQDPGGWSSGNTIYF. V is TRBV1 and J is TRBJ1-3; the table's D gene call, TRBD1, was not cross checked with the DNA. TRBV1 is shown as a pseudogene. This CDR3 has 18 residues.

V gene TRBV7-2 combines with J gene TRBJ2-7; D is undetermined. V lost 2 bases and J 0 bases, leaving 11 bases between the germline ends. The CDR3 spans 15 residues. CDR1 is SGHTA and CDR2 is FQGNSA in the germline V gene. The CDR3 reads CASSLWADLSYEQYF. The CDR3 DNA is TGTGCCAGCAGCTTATGGGCAGACCTCTCCTACGAGCAGTACTTC.

V and J are TRBV19 and TRBJ2-1, with 12 positions matching TRBD1. Looked up from germline, CDR1 is LNHDA and CDR2 is SQIVND (reference sequence). J was trimmed by 12 bases and V by 9 bases; bases with no gene match: 9. This CDR3 spans 13 amino acids. CDR3 amino acids: CASARGQGAGQFF. The DNA of the CDR3 is TGTGCCAGCGCGAGGGGACAGGGGGCAGGGCAGTTCTTC.

The chain links TRBV29-1 to TRBJ2-1; the D gene is possibly TRBD1 (5 bases). This CDR3 has 15 residues. Per germline, CDR1 SQVTM and CDR2 ANQGSEA. Deletions cut 3 bases from V and 0 bases from J, with 12 bases between. CDR3 DNA sequence: TGCAGCGTTGATTCAACAGGCAGCTCCTACAATGAGCAGTTCTTC. This sequence encodes CSVDSTGSSYNEQFF.

J is TRBJ1-4 and V is TRBV5-1; 8 nucleotides agree with TRBD1. V gave up 4 bases and J gave up 7 bases; unmatched junction bases: 6. The CDR3 covers 14 residues. Germline CDR1 SGHRS, CDR2 YFSETQ. DNA for the CDR3: TGCGCCAGCAGCCCTGGACAGGGAACTGAAAAACTGTTTTTT. Translation gives CASSPGQGTEKLFF.

The chain combines TRBV5-1 with TRBJ1-6, with a weak D call TRBD1 (5 bases). The CDR3 loop spans 14 amino acids. V was pared by 4 bases and J by 7 bases, with 12 bases between. In germline, CDR1 is SGHRS, CDR2 YFSETQ. The CDR3 reads CASSGGTDNSPLHF. The CDR3 DNA sequence: TGCGCCAGCAGCGGCGGGACGGACAATTCACCCCTCCACTTT. Looking up the rest from reference TRBV5-1 and TRBJ1-6 gives the full variable domain: KAGVTQTPRYLIKTRGQQVTLSCSPISGHRSVSWYQQTPGQGLQFLFEYFSETQRNKGNFPGRFSGRQFSNSRSEMNVSTLELGDSALYLCASSGGTDNSPLHFGNGTRLTVT.